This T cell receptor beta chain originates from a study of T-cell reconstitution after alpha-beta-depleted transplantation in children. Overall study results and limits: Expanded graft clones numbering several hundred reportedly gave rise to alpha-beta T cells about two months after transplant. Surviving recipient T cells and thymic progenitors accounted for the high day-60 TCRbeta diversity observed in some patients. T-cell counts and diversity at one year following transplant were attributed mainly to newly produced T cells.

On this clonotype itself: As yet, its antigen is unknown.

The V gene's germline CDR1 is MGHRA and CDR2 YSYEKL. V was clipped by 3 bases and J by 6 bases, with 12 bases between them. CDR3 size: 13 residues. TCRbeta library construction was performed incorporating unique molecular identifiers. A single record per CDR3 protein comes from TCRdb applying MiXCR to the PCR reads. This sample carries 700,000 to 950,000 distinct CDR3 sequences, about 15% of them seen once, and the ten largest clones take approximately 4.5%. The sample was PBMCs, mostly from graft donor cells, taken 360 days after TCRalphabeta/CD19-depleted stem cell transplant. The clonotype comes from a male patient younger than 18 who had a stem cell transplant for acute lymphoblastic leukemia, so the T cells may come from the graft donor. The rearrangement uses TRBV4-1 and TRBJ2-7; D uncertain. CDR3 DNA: TGCGCCAGCAGCCAGGGCGGCTGGGCCGAGCAGTACTTC. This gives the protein CASSQGGWAEQYF.